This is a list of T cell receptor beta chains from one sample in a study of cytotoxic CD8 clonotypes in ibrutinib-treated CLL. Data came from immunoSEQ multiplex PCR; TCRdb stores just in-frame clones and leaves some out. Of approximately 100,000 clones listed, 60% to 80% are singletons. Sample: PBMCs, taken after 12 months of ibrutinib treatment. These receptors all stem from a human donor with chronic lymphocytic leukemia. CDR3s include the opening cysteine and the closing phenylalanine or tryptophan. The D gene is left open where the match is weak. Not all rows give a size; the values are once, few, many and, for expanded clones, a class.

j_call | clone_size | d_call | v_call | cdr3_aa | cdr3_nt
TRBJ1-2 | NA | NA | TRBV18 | CASSPSDYGYTF | TGTGCCAGCTCACCTTCCGACTATGGCTACACCTTC
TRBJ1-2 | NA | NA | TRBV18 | CASSPPTQNYGYTF | TGTGCCAGCTCACCACCGACTCAGAACTATGGCTACACCTTC
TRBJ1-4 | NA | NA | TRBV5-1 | CASSRQSGEKLFF | TGCGCCAGCAGCCGACAGTCCGGTGAAAAACTGTTTTTT
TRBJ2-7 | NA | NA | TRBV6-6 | CASSAGHYEQYF | TGTGCCAGCAGTGCCGGACACTACGAGCAGTACTTC
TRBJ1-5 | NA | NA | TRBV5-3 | CARSLDGTGSRSNQPQHF | TGTGCCAGAAGCCTGGACGGCACGGGCAGCAGGAGCAATCAGCCCCAGCATTTT
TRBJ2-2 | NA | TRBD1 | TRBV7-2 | CASSVRQGSTGELFF | TGTGCCAGCAGCGTCAGACAGGGATCCACCGGGGAGCTGTTTTTT
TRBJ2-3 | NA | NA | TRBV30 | CAWSTRGDTQYF | TGTGCCTGGAGTACTCGGGGAGATACGCAGTATTTT
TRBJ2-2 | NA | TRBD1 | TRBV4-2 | CASSQEMGQTNGELFF | TGTGCCAGCAGCCAAGAAATGGGACAGACCAACGGGGAGCTGTTTTTT
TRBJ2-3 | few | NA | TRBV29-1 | CSVRRQVTSTDTQYF | TGCAGCGTTCGCCGACAGGTGACGAGCACAGATACGCAGTATTTT
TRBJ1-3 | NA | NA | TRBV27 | CASSTSFSGNTIYF | NA
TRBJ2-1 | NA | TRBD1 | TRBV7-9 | CASSLMTGGRDEQFF | TGTGCCAGCAGCTTAATGACAGGGGGTAGGGATGAGCAGTTCTTC
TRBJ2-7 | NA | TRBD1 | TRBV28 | CASSTSGQVEQYF | TGTGCCAGCAGTACCTCCGGACAGGTCGAGCAGTACTTC
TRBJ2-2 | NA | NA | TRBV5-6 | CASSLLGLGELFF | TGTGCCAGCAGCTTGCTAGGGCTCGGGGAGCTGTTTTTT
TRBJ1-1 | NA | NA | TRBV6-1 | CASSSIQGLNTEAFF | TGTGCCAGCAGTTCCATTCAGGGGCTGAACACTGAAGCTTTCTTT
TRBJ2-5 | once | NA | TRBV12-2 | CASRLYASGEGGETQYF | TGTGCAAGTCGCTTATATGCTAGCGGGGAAGGGGGAGAGACCCAGTACTTC
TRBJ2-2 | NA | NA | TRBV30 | CAWSVGGGPGELFF | TGTGCCTGGAGTGTGGGGGGCGGTCCCGGGGAGCTGTTTTTT
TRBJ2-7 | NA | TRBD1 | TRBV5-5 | CASSLRDRSREQYF | TGTGCCAGCAGCTTAAGGGACAGGTCTCGCGAGCAGTACTTC
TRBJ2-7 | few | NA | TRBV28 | CASSLSAVGTATYEQYF | TGTGCCAGCAGTTTATCCGCGGTCGGCACGGCTACCTACGAGCAGTACTTC
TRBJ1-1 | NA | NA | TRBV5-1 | CASSPEGAGSTEAFF | TGCGCCAGCAGCCCCGAAGGGGCAGGTTCCACTGAAGCTTTCTTT
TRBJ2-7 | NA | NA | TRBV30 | CACNTGFYEQYF | TGTGCCTGTAATACAGGGTTCTACGAGCAGTACTTC
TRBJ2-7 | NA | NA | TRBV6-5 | CASSPRAQIYEQYF | TGTGCCAGCAGTCCCCGGGCCCAGATTTACGAGCAGTACTTC
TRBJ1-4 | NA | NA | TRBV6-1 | CASSEQFINEKLFF | TGTGCCAGCAGTGAACAGTTCATTAATGAAAAACTGTTTTTT
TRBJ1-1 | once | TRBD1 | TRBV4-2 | CASSQDRQGRAEAFF | TGTGCCAGCAGCCAAGACCGACAGGGGCGCGCTGAAGCTTTCTTT
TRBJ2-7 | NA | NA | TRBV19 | CASSPLRDTVYEQYF | TGTGCCAGTAGCCCCCTCCGGGACACCGTCTACGAGCAGTACTTC
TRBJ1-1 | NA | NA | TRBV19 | CASATQKGHYEAFF | TGTGCCAGTGCTACACAGAAAGGACATTATGAAGCTTTCTTT
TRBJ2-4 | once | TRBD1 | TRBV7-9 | CASSLLLQGIQYF | TGTGCCAGCAGCTTATTGTTACAGGGGATTCAGTACTTC
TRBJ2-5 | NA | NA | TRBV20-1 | CSATRTETQYF | TGCAGTGCTACCCGAACGGAGACCCAGTACTTC
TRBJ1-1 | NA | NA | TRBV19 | CASRDPGPSGPFF | TGTGCCAGTAGGGACCCGGGACCGTCTGGACCTTTCTTT
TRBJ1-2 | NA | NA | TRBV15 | CATSSDHYGYTF | TGTGCCACCAGCAGTGACCACTATGGCTACACCTTC
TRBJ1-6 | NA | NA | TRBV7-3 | CASSFGRANSPLHF | TGTGCCAGCAGCTTTGGCAGGGCCAATTCACCCCTCCACTTT
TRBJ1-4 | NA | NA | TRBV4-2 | CASGEKGGRSNEKLFF | TGTGCCAGCGGGGAAAAGGGAGGGCGGTCTAATGAAAAACTGTTTTTT
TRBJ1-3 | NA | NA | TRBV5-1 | CASSLNGPGGRSGNTIYF | TGCGCCAGCAGCCTAAACGGGCCGGGGGGTCGCTCTGGAAACACCATATATTTT
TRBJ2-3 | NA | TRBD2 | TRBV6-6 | CASSSAGGPGDTQYF | TGTGCCAGCAGTTCCGCGGGGGGGCCAGGAGATACGCAGTATTTT
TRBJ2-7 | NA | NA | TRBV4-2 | CASSPLGSTYEQYF | TGTGCCAGCAGCCCCCTCGGGTCAACGTACGAGCAGTACTTC
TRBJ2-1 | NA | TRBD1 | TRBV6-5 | CASSYSGTGGNEQFF | TGTGCCAGCAGTTACTCAGGGACAGGGGGCAATGAGCAGTTCTTC
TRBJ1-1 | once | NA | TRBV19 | CARRNTEAFF | TGTGCCCGTCGGAACACTGAAGCTTTCTTT
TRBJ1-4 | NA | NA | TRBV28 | CASKPPADKKLFF | TGTGCCAGCAAGCCCCCGGCGGATAAAAAACTGTTTTTT
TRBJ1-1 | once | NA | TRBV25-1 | CASGMNTEAFF | TGTGCCAGCGGAATGAACACTGAAGCTTTCTTT
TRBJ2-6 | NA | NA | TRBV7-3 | CASSRDGSGANVLTF | TGTGCCAGCAGCCGGGACGGCTCTGGGGCCAACGTCCTGACTTTC
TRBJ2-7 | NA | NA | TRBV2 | CASSVGRTYEQYF | TGTGCCAGCAGTGTTGGCAGAACCTACGAGCAGTACTTC
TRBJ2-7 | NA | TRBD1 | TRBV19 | CASSKGQGTEQYF | TGTGCCAGTAGCAAAGGACAGGGCACCGAGCAGTACTTC
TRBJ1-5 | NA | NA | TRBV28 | CASRNQGTLNQPQHF | TGTGCCAGCAGGAATCAGGGTACCCTAAATCAGCCCCAGCATTTT
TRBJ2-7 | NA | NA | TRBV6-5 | CATLKPGLKFGEQYF | TGTGCCACGTTAAAACCGGGACTCAAGTTTGGCGAGCAGTACTTC
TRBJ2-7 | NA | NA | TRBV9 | CASSGGAPYEQYF | TGTGCCAGCAGCGGAGGGGCACCCTACGAGCAGTACTTC
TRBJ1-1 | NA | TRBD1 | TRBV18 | CASSYQGVGAFF | TGTGCCAGCTCCTATCAGGGGGTTGGCGCTTTCTTT
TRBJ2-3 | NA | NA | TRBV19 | CASSTQRGSSTDTQYF | TGTGCCAGTAGTACTCAGAGGGGATCTAGCACAGATACGCAGTATTTT
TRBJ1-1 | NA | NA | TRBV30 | CAWSVRSEAFF | TGTGCCTGGAGTGTAAGGTCTGAAGCTTTCTTT
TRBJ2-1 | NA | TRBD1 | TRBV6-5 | CASSYLRDRASNEQFF | TGTGCCAGCAGTTATCTCCGGGACAGGGCATCCAATGAGCAGTTCTTC
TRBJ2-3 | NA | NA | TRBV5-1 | CASSLGGQNTDTQYF | TGCGCCAGCAGCTTGGGGGGGCAAAACACAGATACGCAGTATTTT
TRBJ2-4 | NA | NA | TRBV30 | CAWSPDGGLDIQYF | TGTGCCTGGAGTCCCGATGGGGGTTTGGACATTCAGTACTTC
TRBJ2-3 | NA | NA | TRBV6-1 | CASRLPGGTDTQYF | TGTGCCAGCAGGCTCCCCGGGGGCACAGATACGCAGTATTTT
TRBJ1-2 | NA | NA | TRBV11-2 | CAREITGGLANYGYTF | TGTGCCAGGGAGATTACTGGCGGACTAGCTAACTATGGCTACACCTTC
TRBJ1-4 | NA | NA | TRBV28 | CASSLMGNREKLFF | TGTGCCAGCAGTTTAATGGGGAATCGGGAAAAACTGTTTTTT
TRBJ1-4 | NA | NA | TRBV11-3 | CASSLEVEAEKLFF | TGTGCCAGCAGCTTAGAGGTGGAGGCGGAAAAACTGTTTTTT
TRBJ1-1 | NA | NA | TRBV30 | CAWSVPGTRNTEAFF | TGTGCCTGGAGTGTACCGGGTACGAGAAACACTGAAGCTTTCTTT
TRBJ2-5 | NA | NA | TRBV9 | CASSVVGTEETQYF | TGTGCCAGCAGCGTAGTCGGCACTGAAGAGACCCAGTACTTC